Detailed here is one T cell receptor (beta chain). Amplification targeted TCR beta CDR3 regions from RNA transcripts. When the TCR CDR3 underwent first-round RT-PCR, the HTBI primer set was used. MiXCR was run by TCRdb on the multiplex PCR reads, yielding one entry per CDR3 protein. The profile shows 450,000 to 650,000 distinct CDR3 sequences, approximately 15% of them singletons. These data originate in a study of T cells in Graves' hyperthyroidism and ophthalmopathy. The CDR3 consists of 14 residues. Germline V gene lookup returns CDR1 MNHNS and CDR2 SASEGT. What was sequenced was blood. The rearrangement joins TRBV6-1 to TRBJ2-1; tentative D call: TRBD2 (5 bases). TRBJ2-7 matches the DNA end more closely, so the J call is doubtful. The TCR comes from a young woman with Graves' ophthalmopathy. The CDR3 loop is CASSRPGNYNEQYF. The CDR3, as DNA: TGTGCCAGCAGTCGCCCCGGGAACTACAATGAGCAGTACTTC.